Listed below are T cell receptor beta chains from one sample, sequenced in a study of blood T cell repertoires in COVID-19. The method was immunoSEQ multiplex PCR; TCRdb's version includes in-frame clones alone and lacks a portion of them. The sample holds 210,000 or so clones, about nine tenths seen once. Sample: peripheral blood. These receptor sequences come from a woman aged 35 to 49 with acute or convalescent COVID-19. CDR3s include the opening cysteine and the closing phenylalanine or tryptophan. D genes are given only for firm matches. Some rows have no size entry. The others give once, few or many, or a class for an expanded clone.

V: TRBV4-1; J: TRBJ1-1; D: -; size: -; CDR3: CASSQQPTGESDTEAFF; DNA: TGCGCCAGCAGCCAACAACCTACCGGGGAATCAGACACTGAAGCTTTCTTT
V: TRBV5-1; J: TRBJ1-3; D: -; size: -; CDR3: CASSLGRVSSGNTIYF; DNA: TGCGCCAGCAGCTTGGGACGGGTTAGCTCTGGAAACACCATATATTTT
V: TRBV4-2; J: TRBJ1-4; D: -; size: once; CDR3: CASSQRGGPNEKLFF; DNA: TGTGCCAGCAGCCAAAGGGGCGGACCTAATGAAAAACTGTTTTTT
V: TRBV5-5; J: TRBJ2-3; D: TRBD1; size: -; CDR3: CASSWGQGGSDTQYF; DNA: TGTGCCAGCAGCTGGGGACAGGGGGGATCTGATACGCAGTATTTT
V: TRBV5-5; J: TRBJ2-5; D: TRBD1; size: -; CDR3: CASSPGTARGETQYF; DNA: TGTGCCAGCAGTCCCGGGACCGCCAGGGGGGAGACCCAGTACTTC
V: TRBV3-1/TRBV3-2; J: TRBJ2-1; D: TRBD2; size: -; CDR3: CASSQEMASGGWAEQFF; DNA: TGTGCCAGCAGCCAAGAAATGGCTAGCGGGGGGTGGGCTGAGCAGTTCTTC
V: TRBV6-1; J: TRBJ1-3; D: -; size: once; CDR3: CASSERGPSGNTIYF; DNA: TGTGCCAGCAGTGAAAGGGGTCCCTCTGGAAACACCATATATTTT
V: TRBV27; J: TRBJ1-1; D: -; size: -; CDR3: CASSYGSGTEAFF; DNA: TGTGCCAGCAGTTATGGGTCGGGCACTGAAGCTTTCTTT
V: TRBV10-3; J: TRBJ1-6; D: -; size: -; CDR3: CATRTQVQDNSPLHF; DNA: TGTGCCACCCGAACACAAGTACAGGATAATTCACCCCTCCACTTT
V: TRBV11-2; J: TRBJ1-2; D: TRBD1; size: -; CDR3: CASSYPGTGVRGYTF; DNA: TGTGCCAGCAGCTATCCCGGGACAGGCGTACGGGGCTACACCTTC
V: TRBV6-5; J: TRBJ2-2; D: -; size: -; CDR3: CASSYLGGDTGELFF; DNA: TGTGCCAGCAGTTACCTAGGGGGGGACACCGGGGAGCTGTTTTTT
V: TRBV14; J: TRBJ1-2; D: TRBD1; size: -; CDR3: CASSGQVYYGYTF; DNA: TGTGCCAGCAGCGGACAGGTTTACTATGGCTACACCTTC
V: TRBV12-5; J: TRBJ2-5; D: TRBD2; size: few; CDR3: CASILAGGMETQYF; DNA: TGTGCTAGTATTCTAGCGGGGGGGATGGAGACCCAGTACTTC
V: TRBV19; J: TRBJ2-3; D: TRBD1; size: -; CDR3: CASSAGQGFTDTQYF; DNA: TGTGCCAGTAGTGCTGGACAGGGGTTCACAGATACGCAGTATTTT